Presented here are 18 T cell receptor beta chains from one specimen sequenced in a study of identical twins. Using its own MiXCR run on the 5' RACE reads, TCRdb lists one record per CDR3 protein. The profile shows hundreds of thousands of distinct CDR3 sequences, approximately 6.1% of them singletons. Specimen: naive T cells sorted from blood. Receptors were obtained from a man between 18 and 35 years old in good health.

This chain uses TRBV30 with TRBJ2-5, with 10 bases identical to TRBD2. Germline CDR1 and CDR2: GTSNPN and SVGIG (reference sequence). This CDR3 is 15 amino acids long. The trim removed 3 bases at V and 4 bases at J, leaving 8 bases unmatched. The CDR3, as DNA: TGTGCCTGGAGGATGAGGACTAGCGGCGTAGAGACCCAGTACTTC. It codes for CAWRMRTSGVETQYF.

This clonotype was detected many times. The chain couples TRBV7-2 to TRBJ2-3, with D tentatively TRBD1 or TRBD2 (5 bases each). The CDR3 runs to 15 residues. Trimming shortened V by 10 bases and J by 4 bases, and 21 bases separated the two germline ends. Germline V lookup: CDR1 SGHTA, CDR2 FQGNSA. CDR3 DNA: TGTGCCACCCGCCCAGGGAGAAGAGGCTCAGATACGCAGTATTTT. Translated, it gives CATRPGRRGSDTQYF.

This rearrangement joins TRBV7-2 to TRBJ2-5, with 11 nucleotides matching TRBD2. Germline V CDR1 and CDR2: SGHTA, FQGNSA. The V gene end was trimmed by 5 bases and the J gene end by 1 base; junction bases not matched to a gene: 6. The CDR3 sequence is 16 residues long. In DNA form, the CDR3 reads TGTGCCAGCAGCACAACCGGGACTAGCGGCCAAGAGACCCAGTACTTC. This gives the protein CASSTTGTSGQETQYF.

The chain links TRBV20-1 to TRBJ1-6, with no clear D. With 3 bases removed from V and 6 bases from J, the gap between germline ends came to 15 bases. The CDR3 contains 15 residues. Germline CDR1 DFQATT, CDR2 SNEGSKA (reference sequence). For the CDR3, the DNA is TGCAGTGCTAGCTCGCTTCGGGCGGTTAATTCACCCCTCCACTTT. Residues: CSASSLRAVNSPLHF.

This clonotype was counted a few times. V gene TRBV20-1 combines with J gene TRBJ2-5; 7 bases fit TRBD2. Germline V gene lookup returns CDR1 DFQATT and CDR2 SNEGSKA (reference sequence). The CDR3 length is 15 residues. With 5 bases clipped from V and 5 bases from J, the junction kept 14 bases outside the gene matches. The CDR3 reads CSAGGERASVETQYF. In DNA, the CDR3 is TGCAGTGCTGGGGGGGAAAGGGCTAGCGTGGAGACCCAGTACTTC.

This clonotype was observed many times. This chain joins TRBV20-1 and TRBJ2-4; D might be TRBD2 (6 bases). This CDR3 contains 14 residues. The V end lost 0 bases, the J end lost 6 bases, and 12 bases lay between the germline ends. CDR1 is DFQATT, CDR2 SNEGSKA, per germline (reference sequence). The chain's CDR3 is CSARDSLGGNIQYF. CDR3 sequence (DNA): TGCAGTGCTAGAGATTCCTTGGGGGGAAACATTCAGTACTTC.

This clonotype was seen repeatedly, ten times or more. V and J are TRBV20-1 and TRBJ2-2, with D unresolved. CDR3 length: 14 residues. Germline CDR1 and CDR2: DFQATT and SNEGSKA (reference sequence). V dropped 3 bases and J dropped 5 bases, with 13 bases sitting between them. The CDR3 bases are TGCAGTGCTAGGGGCCCCGAAGAAACCGGGGAGCTGTTTTTT. Its protein is CSARGPEETGELFF.

This clonotype has more than one count but fewer than ten. This chain uses TRBV7-9 with TRBJ2-7, with TRBD1 matching over 8 bases. The germline CDR1 and CDR2 sequences are SEHNR and FQNEAQ (reference sequence). The V and J ends lost 3 bases and 3 bases, in that order; junction bases with no gene match: 7. The CDR3 covers 15 residues. The CDR3 reads CASSLSGQGGYEQYF. DNA for the CDR3: TGTGCCAGCAGCTTGAGTGGACAGGGCGGCTACGAGCAGTACTTC.

Ten or more counts support this clonotype. V usage is TRBV12-5 and J usage is TRBJ1-5; a weak D match, TRBD1 (5 bases). V was trimmed by 5 bases and J by 7 bases, leaving 9 bases between them. Germline values: CDR1 LGHNT, CDR2 FRNRAP. The CDR3 covers 12 residues. CDR3 bases: TGTGCTAGTGGTACCAGGGACCAGCCCCAGCATTTT. Protein: CASGTRDQPQHF.

J is TRBJ1-1 and V is TRBV4-1; perhaps TRBD1 as D (6 bases). The germline V gene encodes CDR1 MGHRA and CDR2 YSYEKL. The CDR3 spans 16 residues. Trimming took 1 base from V and 3 from J, leaving 15 bases between them. CDR3 nucleotides: TGCGCCAGCAGCCAAGGCAGGGGTATAGGGGACACTGAAGCTTTCTTT. Translated: CASSQGRGIGDTEAFF.

Here the CDR3 DNA reads TGTGCCAGCAGCTCAATCCGAGGGCCCACCGGGGAGCTGTTTTTT. Residues: CASSSIRGPTGELFF. The rearrangement links TRBV7-9 to TRBJ2-2; perhaps TRBD2 as D (5 bases). CDR3 length equals 15 residues. The V gene lost 4 bases and the J gene lost 4 bases, with 13 bases spanning the gap. CDR1 is SEHNR, CDR2 FQNEAQ, per germline (reference sequence).

The V call is TRBV29-1, the J call TRBJ2-3; D might be TRBD1 (6 bases). CDR1 is SQVTM and CDR2 is ANQGSEA in the germline V gene. The CDR3 spans 15 residues. V lost 4 bases and J lost 0, with 14 bases in between. As DNA, the CDR3 is TGCAGCGTTGTCGGGGTACAGGGAAGCACAGATACGCAGTATTTT. Encoded protein: CSVVGVQGSTDTQYF.

This clonotype showed up many times. J is TRBJ2-1 and V is TRBV12-3 or TRBV12-4; 8 bases are a match to TRBD2. CDR3 size: 15 residues. V was clipped by 6 bases and J by 7 bases; unmatched bases: 11. Here the CDR3 DNA reads TGTGCCAGCAGGCAATATAGCGGGAATCAGAATGAGCAGTTCTTC. Its protein is CASRQYSGNQNEQFF.

This clonotype has ten or more counts. One end of the junction is discordant with germline, which a read error may explain. V and J are TRBV28 and TRBJ2-4, with 7 bases lining up with TRBD1. CDR3 size: 12 residues. The germline CDR1 and CDR2 sequences are MDHEN and SYDVKM. CDR3 coding DNA: TGTGCCAGCAGTTCTCCAGGGGGAAACGGGGACTTC. Its translation is CASSSPGGNGDF.

In its sample, this clonotype was seen a few times. The V and J genes are TRBV11-2 and TRBJ2-7; D tentatively fits TRBD1 or TRBD2 (5 bases each). CDR1 SGHAT and CDR2 FQNNGV come from the germline V gene. Between the trimmed V and J ends, which lost 6 bases and 1 base, there was a span of 10 bases. The CDR3 loop spans 13 amino acids. The CDR3 sequence is CASSLGVSYEQYV. The CDR3 region has the DNA TGTGCCAGCAGTCTGGGGGTTTCCTACGAGCAGTACGTC.

This clonotype was detected many times. The chain has TRBV15 and TRBJ2-5; D possibly corresponds to TRBD1 (6 bases). There are 14 residues in the CDR3. V lost 3 bases, J lost 0 bases, and 8 bases lay in between. CDR1 and CDR2 from the germline V gene are LNHNV and YYDKDF (reference sequence). CDR3 DNA: TGTGCCACCAGCAGGGGGGCGAACCAAGAGACCCAGTACTTC. Protein sequence: CATSRGANQETQYF.

The sample holds many counts of this clonotype. This rearrangement joins TRBV20-1 to TRBJ1-1; perhaps TRBD1 as D (6 bases). The CDR3 has 14 residues. Germline CDR1 is DFQATT and CDR2 is SNEGSKA (reference sequence). V lost 3 bases and J 1 base, leaving 12 bases between the germline ends. The DNA of the CDR3 is TGCAGTGCTAGTTTCGGGGGCCCGAACACTGAAGCTTTCTTT. It codes for CSASFGGPNTEAFF.

The V and J genes are TRBV12-3 or TRBV12-4 and TRBJ1-2; 8 positions agree with TRBD1. The length of the CDR3 is 13 residues. V was pared by 5 bases and J by 7 bases, with 6 bases of the junction left unmatched. Here the CDR3 DNA reads TGTGCCAGCAGTCGCAGGGGGCTAGGTGGCTACACCTTC. Translation: CASSRRGLGGYTF.